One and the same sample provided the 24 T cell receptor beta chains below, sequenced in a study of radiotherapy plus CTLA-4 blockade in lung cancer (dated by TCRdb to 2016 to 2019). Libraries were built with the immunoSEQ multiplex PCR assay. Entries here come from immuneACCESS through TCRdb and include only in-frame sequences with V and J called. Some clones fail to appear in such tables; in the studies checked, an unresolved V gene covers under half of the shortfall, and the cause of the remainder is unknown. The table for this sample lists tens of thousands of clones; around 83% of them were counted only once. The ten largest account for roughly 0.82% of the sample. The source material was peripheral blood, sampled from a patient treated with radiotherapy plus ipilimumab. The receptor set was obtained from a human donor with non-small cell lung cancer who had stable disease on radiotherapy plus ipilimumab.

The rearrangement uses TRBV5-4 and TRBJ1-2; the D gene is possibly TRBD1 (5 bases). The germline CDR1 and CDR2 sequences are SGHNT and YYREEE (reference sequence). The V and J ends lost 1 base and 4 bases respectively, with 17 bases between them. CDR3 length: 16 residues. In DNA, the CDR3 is TGTGCCAGCAGCTTGCCTTACCGGGACCGAGTCTATGGCTACACCTTC. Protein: CASSLPYRDRVYGYTF.

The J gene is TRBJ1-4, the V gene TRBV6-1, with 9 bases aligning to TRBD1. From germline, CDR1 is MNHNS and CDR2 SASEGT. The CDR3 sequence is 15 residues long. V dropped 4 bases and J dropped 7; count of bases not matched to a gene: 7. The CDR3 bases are TGTGCCAGCAGTGGGGGACAGGGTAACGGTGAAAAACTGTTTTTT. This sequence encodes CASSGGQGNGEKLFF.

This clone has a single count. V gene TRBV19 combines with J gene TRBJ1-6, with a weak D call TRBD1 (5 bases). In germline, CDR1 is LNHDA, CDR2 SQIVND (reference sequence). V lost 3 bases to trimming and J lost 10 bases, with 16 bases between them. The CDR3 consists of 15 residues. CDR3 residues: CASSMGGSGQSPLHF. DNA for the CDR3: TGTGCCAGTAGTATGGGGGGTAGCGGACAATCACCCCTCCACTTT. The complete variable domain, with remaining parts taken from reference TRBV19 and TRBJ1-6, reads DGGITQSPKYLFRKEGQNVTLSCEQNLNHDAMYWYRQDPGQGLRLIYYSQIVNDFQKGDIAEGYSVSREKKESFPLTVTSAQKNPTAFYLCASSMGGSGQSPLHFGNGTRLTVT.

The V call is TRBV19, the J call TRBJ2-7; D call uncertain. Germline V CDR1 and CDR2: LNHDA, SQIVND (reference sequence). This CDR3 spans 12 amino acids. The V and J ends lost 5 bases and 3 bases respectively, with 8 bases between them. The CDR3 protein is CASSSGNYEQYF. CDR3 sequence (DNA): TGTGCCAGTAGTTCAGGTAACTACGAGCAGTACTTC.

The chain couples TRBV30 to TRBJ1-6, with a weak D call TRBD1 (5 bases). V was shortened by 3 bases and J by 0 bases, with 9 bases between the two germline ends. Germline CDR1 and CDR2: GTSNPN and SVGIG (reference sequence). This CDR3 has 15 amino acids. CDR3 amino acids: CAWRKGSSYNSPLHF. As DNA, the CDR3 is TGTGCCTGGAGAAAGGGGAGCTCCTATAATTCACCCCTCCACTTT. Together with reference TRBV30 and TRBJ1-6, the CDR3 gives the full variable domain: SQTIHQWPATLVQPVGSPLSLECTVEGTSNPNLYWYRQAAGRGLQLLFYSVGIGQISSEVPQNLSASRPQDRQFILSSKKLLLSDSGFYLCAWRKGSSYNSPLHFGNGTRLTVT.

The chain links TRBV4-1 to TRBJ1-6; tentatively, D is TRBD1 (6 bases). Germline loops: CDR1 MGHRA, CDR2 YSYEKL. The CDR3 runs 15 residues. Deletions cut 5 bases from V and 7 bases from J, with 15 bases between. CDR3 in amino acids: CASSKNSGVNSPLHF. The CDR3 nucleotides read TGCGCCAGCAGCAAGAACTCAGGGGTCAATTCACCCCTCCACTTT.

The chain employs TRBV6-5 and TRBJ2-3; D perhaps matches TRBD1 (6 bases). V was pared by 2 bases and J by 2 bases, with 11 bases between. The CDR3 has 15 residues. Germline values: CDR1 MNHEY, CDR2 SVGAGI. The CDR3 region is CASSYTGPNTDTQYF. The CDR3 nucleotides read TGTGCCAGCAGTTACACAGGGCCAAACACAGATACGCAGTATTTT.

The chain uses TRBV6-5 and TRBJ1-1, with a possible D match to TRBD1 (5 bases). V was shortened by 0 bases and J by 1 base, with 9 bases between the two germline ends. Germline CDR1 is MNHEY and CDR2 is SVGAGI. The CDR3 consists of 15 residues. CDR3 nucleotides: TGTGCCAGCAGTTACTCCTGGACACAGAACACTGAAGCTTTCTTT. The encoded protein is CASSYSWTQNTEAFF.

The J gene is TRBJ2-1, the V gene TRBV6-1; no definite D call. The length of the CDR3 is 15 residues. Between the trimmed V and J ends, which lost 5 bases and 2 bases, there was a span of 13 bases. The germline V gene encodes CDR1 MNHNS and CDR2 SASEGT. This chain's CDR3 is CASSPPRSTYNEQFF. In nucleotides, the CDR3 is TGTGCCAGCAGTCCCCCACGTAGTACCTACAATGAGCAGTTCTTC.

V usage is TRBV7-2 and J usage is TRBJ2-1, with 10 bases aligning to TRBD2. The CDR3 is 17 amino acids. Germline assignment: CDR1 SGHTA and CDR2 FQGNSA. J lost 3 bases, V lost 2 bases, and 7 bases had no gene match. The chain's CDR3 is CASSLSSGGGNYNEQFF. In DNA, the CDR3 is TGTGCCAGCAGCTTAAGCAGCGGGGGGGGGAACTACAATGAGCAGTTCTTC.

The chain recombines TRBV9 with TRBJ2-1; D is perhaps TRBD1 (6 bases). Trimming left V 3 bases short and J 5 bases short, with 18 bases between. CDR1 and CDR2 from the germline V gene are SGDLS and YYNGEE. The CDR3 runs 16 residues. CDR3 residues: CASSASPGQNHNEQFF. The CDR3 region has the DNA TGTGCCAGCAGCGCCTCTCCGGGACAAAACCACAATGAGCAGTTCTTC. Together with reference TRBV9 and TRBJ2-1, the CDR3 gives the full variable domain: DSGVTQTPKHLITATGQRVTLRCSPRSGDLSVYWYQQSLDQGLQFLIQYYNGEERAKGNILERFSAQQFPDLHSELNLSSLELGDSALYFCASSASPGQNHNEQFFGPGTRLTVL.

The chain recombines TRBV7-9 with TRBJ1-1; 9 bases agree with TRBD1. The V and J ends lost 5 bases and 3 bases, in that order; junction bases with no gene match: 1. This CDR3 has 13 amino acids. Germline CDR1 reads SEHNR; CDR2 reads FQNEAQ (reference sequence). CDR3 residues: CASSRTGDTEAFF. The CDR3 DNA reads TGTGCCAGCAGCCGGACAGGGGACACTGAAGCTTTCTTT.

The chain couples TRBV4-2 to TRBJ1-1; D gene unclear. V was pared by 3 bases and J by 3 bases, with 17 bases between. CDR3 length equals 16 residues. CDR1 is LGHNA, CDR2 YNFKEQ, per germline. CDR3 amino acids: CASSQKPGNGHTEAFF. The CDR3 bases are TGTGCCAGCAGCCAGAAACCCGGAAACGGGCACACTGAAGCTTTCTTT.

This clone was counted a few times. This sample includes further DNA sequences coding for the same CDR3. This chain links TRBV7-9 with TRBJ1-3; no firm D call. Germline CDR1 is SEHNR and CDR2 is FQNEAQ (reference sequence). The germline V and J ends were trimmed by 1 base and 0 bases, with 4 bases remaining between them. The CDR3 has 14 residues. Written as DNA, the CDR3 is TGTGCCAGCAGCTTAGGTCACTCTGGAAACACCATATATTTT. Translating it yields CASSLGHSGNTIYF.

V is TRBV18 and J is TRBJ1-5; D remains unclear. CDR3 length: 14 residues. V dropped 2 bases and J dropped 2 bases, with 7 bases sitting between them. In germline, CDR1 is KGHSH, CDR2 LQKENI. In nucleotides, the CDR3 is TGTGCCAGCTCACCATCCGGGGGCAATCAGCCCCAGCATTTT. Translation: CASSPSGGNQPQHF. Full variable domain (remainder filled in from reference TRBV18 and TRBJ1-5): NAGVMQNPRHLVRRRGQEARLRCSPMKGHSHVYWYRQLPEEGLKFMVYLQKENIIDESGMPKERFSAEFPKEGPSILRIQQVVRGDSAAYFCASSPSGGNQPQHFGDGTRLSIL.

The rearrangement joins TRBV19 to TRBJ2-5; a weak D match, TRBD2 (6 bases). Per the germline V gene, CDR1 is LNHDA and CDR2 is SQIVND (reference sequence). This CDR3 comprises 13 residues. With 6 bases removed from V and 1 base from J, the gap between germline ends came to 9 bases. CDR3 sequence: CASRGRIQETQYF. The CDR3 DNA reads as TGTGCCAGTAGGGGGAGGATCCAAGAGACCCAGTACTTC.

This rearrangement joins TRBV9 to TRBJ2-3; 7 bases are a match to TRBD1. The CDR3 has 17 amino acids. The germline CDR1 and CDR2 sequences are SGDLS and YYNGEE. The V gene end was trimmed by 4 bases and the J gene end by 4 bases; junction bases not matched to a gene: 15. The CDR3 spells CASSPQGRVTLSDTQYF. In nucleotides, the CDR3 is TGTGCCAGCAGCCCACAGGGGCGGGTCACCCTGTCAGATACGCAGTATTTT.

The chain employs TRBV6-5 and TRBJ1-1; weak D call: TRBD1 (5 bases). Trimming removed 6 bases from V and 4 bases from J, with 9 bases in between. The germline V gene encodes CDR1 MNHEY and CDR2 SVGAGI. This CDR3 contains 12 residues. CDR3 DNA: TGTGCCAGCAGCCACGGGACCACTGAAGCTTTCTTT. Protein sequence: CASSHGTTEAFF.

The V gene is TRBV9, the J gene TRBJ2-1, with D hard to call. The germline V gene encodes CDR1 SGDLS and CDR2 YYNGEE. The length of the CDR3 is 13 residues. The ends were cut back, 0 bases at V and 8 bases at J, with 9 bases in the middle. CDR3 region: CASSVGPHDEQFF. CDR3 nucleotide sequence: TGTGCCAGCAGCGTAGGACCCCACGATGAGCAGTTCTTC.

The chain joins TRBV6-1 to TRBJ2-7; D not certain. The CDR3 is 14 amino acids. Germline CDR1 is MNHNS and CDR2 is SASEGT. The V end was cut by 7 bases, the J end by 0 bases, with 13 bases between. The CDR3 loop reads CASTKGPSSYEQYF. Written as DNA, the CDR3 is TGTGCCAGCACGAAGGGCCCTAGCTCCTACGAGCAGTACTTC.

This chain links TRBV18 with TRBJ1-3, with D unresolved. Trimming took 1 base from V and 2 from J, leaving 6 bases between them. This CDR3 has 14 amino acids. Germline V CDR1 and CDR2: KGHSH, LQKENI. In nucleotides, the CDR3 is TGTGCCAGCTCACCACAGGGCACTGGAAACACCATATATTTT. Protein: CASSPQGTGNTIYF.

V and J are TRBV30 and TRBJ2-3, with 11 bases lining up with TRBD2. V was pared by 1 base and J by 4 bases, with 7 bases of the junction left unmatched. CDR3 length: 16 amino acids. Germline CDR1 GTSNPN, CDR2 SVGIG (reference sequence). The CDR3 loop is CAWSDLLAGGSDTQYF. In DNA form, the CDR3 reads TGTGCCTGGAGTGACCTCCTAGCGGGGGGCTCAGATACGCAGTATTTT.

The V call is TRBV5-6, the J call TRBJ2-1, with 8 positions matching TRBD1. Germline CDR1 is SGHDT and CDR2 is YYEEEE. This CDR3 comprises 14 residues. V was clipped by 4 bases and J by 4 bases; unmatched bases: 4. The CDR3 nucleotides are TGTGCCAGCAGCGGTCAGGGGGCGTACAATGAGCAGTTCTTC. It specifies CASSGQGAYNEQFF.

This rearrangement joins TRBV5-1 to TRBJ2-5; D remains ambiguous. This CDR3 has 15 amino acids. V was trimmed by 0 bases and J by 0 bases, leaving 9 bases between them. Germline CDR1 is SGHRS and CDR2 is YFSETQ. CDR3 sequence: CASSLDRSYQETQYF. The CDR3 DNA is TGCGCCAGCAGCTTGGATCGGTCGTACCAAGAGACCCAGTACTTC.